This T cell receptor beta chain emerged from a study of shared clonotypes between healthy human individuals. The repertoire was sequenced with immunoSEQ multiplex PCR; TCRdb's copy has only in-frame clones and lacks some. The sample yields 150,000 to 200,000 clones, over 50% seen once. Notes on this clone: Its specificity is unknown.

This CDR3 comprises 13 residues. Germline CDR1 MNHEY, CDR2 SVGAGI. V was trimmed by 10 bases and J by 2 bases, leaving 14 bases between them. Notes on the study in general: Richness estimates generally favored naive over memory subsets.

All donors were Caucasian adults living in Nashville, Tennessee. The origin of this receptor is a man younger than 45 in good health. The gene calls are TRBV6-5 and TRBJ1-2; a possible D gene is TRBD1 (6 bases). The source material was memory CD4+ T cells sorted from blood. Stated subset: CD45RA-negative fraction. The CDR3 reads CANSRGQNYGYTF. CDR3 bases: TGTGCCAATTCCAGGGGTCAAAACTATGGCTACACCTTC.